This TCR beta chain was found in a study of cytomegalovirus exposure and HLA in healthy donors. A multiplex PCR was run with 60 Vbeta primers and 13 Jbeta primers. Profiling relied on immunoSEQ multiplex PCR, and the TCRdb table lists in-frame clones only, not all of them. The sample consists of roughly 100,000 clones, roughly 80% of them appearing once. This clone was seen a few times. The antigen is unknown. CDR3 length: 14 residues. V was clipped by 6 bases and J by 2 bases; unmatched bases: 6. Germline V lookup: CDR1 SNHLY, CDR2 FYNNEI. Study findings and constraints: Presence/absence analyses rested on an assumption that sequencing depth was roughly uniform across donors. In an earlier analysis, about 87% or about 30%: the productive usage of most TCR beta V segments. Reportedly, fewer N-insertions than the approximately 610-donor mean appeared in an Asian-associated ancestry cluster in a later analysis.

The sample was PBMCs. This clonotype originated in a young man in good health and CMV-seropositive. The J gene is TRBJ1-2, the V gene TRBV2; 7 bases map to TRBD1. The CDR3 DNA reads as TGTGCCAGCAGGGGGGACAGCTACAACTATGGCTACACCTTC. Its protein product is CASRGDSYNYGYTF.